These T cell receptor beta chains were read from a single sample in a study of T-cell reconstitution after alpha-beta-depleted transplantation in children. TCRdb independently ran MiXCR on the PCR reads; one entry per CDR3 protein. The profile covers about 540,000 distinct CDR3 sequences, with roughly 27% appearing a single time and 30% to 45% taken by the ten largest. Material: PBMCs, obtained before TCRalphabeta/CD19-depleted stem cell transplant. The receptors originated from a boy less than two years old with Wiskott-Aldrich syndrome, due to receive a stem cell transplant. Both conserved end residues are part of each CDR3. The D gene is left open where the match is weak. Clone size appears in some rows only: once, few, many, or a class for an expanded clone.

d_gene	v_gene	abundance	j_gene	CDR3aa	CDR3nt
TRBD2	TRBV5-1	-	TRBJ2-1	CASSLARMLAGRQDEQFF	TGCGCCAGCAGCTTGGCCAGGATGCTAGCGGGGAGGCAGGATGAGCAGTTCTTC
-	TRBV29-1	-	TRBJ2-5	CSVRRGGYQETQYF	TGCAGCGTCAGAAGGGGCGGGTACCAAGAGACCCAGTACTTC
TRBD2	TRBV5-1	-	TRBJ2-2	CASRLAGTGELFF	TGTGCCAGTCGACTAGCGGGAACCGGGGAGCTGTTTTTT
-	TRBV6-5	few	TRBJ1-1	CASRYRDLNTEAFF	TGTGCCAGCAGATACAGGGATTTGAACACTGAAGCTTTCTTT
-	TRBV4-1	-	TRBJ2-7	CASSQESNPEQYF	TGCGCCAGCAGCCAAGAGTCTAACCCCGAGCAGTACTTC
TRBD1	TRBV12-3/TRBV12-4	-	TRBJ1-2	CASSPRTGGVNYGYTF	TGTGCCAGCAGTCCCAGGACAGGGGGCGTCAACTATGGCTACACCTTC
-	TRBV7-9	-	TRBJ1-2	CASTTEIYGYTF	TGTGCCAGCACGACGGAGATCTATGGCTACACCTTC
-	TRBV24-1	-	TRBJ2-1	CATSVDNEQFF	TGTGCCACCAGTGTTGACAATGAGCAGTTCTTC
TRBD1	TRBV6-8	-	TRBJ2-6	CASSYSGTGGDGANVLTF	TGTGCCAGCAGTTACTCCGGGACAGGGGGCGATGGGGCCAACGTCCTGACTTTC
TRBD1	TRBV5-1	-	TRBJ2-2	CASSTTGAPNTGELFF	TGCGCCAGCAGCACCACAGGGGCCCCGAACACCGGGGAGCTGTTTTTT
TRBD2	TRBV19	-	TRBJ2-5	CASSTGLAVLQETQYF	TGTGCCAGTAGTACAGGACTAGCGGTCCTCCAAGAGACCCAGTACTTC
-	TRBV28	-	TRBJ1-6	CASSLNRLYNSPLHF	TGTGCCAGCAGTTTAAATAGGCTCTATAATTCACCCCTCCACTTT
-	TRBV5-8	-	TRBJ1-4	CASSFGLNEKLFF	TGTGCCAGCAGCTTTGGTCTGAATGAAAAACTGTTTTTT
-	TRBV20-1	few	TRBJ2-5	CSARPDGQETQYF	TGCAGTGCTAGGCCCGATGGGCAAGAGACCCAGTACTTC
TRBD2	TRBV6-5	-	TRBJ2-3	CASSSTSVSTDTQYF	TGTGCCAGCAGTTCCACTAGCGTTAGCACAGATACGCAGTATTTT
TRBD2	TRBV20-1	-	TRBJ2-3	CSAISGRNTDTQYF	TGCAGTGCTATTAGCGGGAGAAACACAGATACGCAGTATTTT
-	TRBV5-1	few	TRBJ2-1	CASSLWGEDEQFF	TGCGCCAGCAGCTTGTGGGGTGAGGATGAGCAGTTCTTC
-	TRBV3-1	-	TRBJ2-7	CASSQASAPIYEQYF	TGTGCCAGCAGCCAAGCTAGTGCCCCTATCTACGAGCAGTACTTC
TRBD1	TRBV7-9	-	TRBJ1-5	CASSRQVGTGGNQPQHF	TGTGCCAGCAGCCGGCAGGTTGGGACAGGAGGCAATCAGCCCCAGCATTTT
TRBD2	TRBV4-2	once	TRBJ2-1	CASSQAPLAIYNEQFF	TGTGCCAGCAGCCAGGCCCCACTAGCGATCTACAATGAGCAGTTCTTC
TRBD2	TRBV20-1	-	TRBJ2-1	CSASPQLAGGRGEQFF	TGCAGTGCTAGCCCCCAGCTGGCGGGAGGGCGGGGTGAGCAGTTCTTC
-	TRBV6-5	-	TRBJ1-2	CASSYSNWGYNGYTF	TGTGCCAGCAGTTACTCAAATTGGGGGTATAATGGCTACACCTTC